Each of the 6 T cell receptor beta chains below was sequenced from the same sample in a study of OX40 agonist ivuxolimab in advanced cancers. Data came from immunoSEQ multiplex PCR; TCRdb stores just in-frame clones and leaves some out. This sample has approximately 54,000 clones; around 90% occur once, and the top ten carry approximately 7.9%. Sequencing used CD4+ or CD8+ T cells sorted from blood, obtained in a trial of the OX40 agonist ivuxolimab. These receptors were collected from an adult with an advanced solid tumor such as melanoma, head and neck, liver or kidney cancer.

In DNA, the CDR3 is TGCAGCGTTGACGACGTCCCTTACAATGAGCAGTTCTTC. This sequence encodes CSVDDVPYNEQFF. V is TRBV29-1 and J is TRBJ2-1; D call uncertain. CDR3 size: 13 residues. The germline gives CDR1 SQVTM, CDR2 ANQGSEA. V was clipped by 3 bases and J by 4 bases, with 10 bases between them.

This chain uses TRBV28 with TRBJ1-1; D is undetermined. Trimming cost V 1 base and J 6 bases, with 12 bases left between them. Germline V lookup: CDR1 MDHEN, CDR2 SYDVKM. The CDR3 has 14 amino acids. CDR3 amino acids: CASSLSRMWAEAFF. The CDR3 region has the DNA TGTGCCAGCAGTTTATCCAGGATGTGGGCTGAAGCTTTCTTT.

The chain combines TRBV27 with TRBJ2-3; TRBD2 matches 8 bases. V dropped 2 bases and J dropped 11; count of bases not matched to a gene: 3. The CDR3 spans 12 residues. CDR1 and CDR2 from the germline V gene are MNHEY and SMNVEV (reference sequence). The CDR3 protein is CASSLRSGGQYF. DNA of the CDR3: TGTGCCAGCAGTTTAAGGAGCGGGGGGCAGTATTTT.

The V and J genes are TRBV7-3 and TRBJ1-1, with D perhaps matching TRBD1 (6 bases). The V gene's germline CDR1 is SGHTA and CDR2 FQGTGA. This CDR3 is 14 amino acids long. V gave up 5 bases and J gave up 6 bases, with 16 bases separating them. In DNA, the CDR3 is TGTGCCAGCAGCATAAACCAGGGGAGCGCTGAAGCTTTCTTT. It yields the protein CASSINQGSAEAFF.

The chain employs TRBV27 and TRBJ1-1; 7 nucleotides agree with TRBD1. The CDR3 is 14 amino acids. The V segment lost 2 bases and the J segment 5 bases; nucleotides outside the gene matches: 5. CDR1 is MNHEY, CDR2 SMNVEV, per germline (reference sequence). CDR3: CASSLDYRGTEAFF. The CDR3 bases are TGTGCCAGCAGTTTAGATTACAGGGGAACTGAAGCTTTCTTT.

This chain joins TRBV27 and TRBJ2-5; D might be TRBD2 (5 bases). This CDR3 has 14 residues. Germline V gene lookup returns CDR1 MNHEY and CDR2 SMNVEV (reference sequence). The V end lost 3 bases, the J end lost 4 bases, and 12 bases lay between the germline ends. CDR3 amino acids: CASSFVYGGETQYF. The CDR3 DNA reads as TGTGCCAGCAGTTTTGTATATGGAGGAGAGACCCAGTACTTC.